The 14 T cell receptor beta chains given below trace back to one sample, sequenced in a study of CD8+ T cells in alopecia areata. The sequencing template was cDNA reverse transcribed from extracted RNA. Profiled with immunoSEQ multiplex PCR; TCRdb holds only in-frame clones, not every one. This table holds under 150,000 clones, more than 40% found once. Treatment here: oral pan-JAK inhibitor, 5-10 mg twice daily. Material: CD4+ T cells sorted from blood, obtained at week 4, from a patient treated with tofacitinib. All receptors come from a human donor with alopecia areata.

The rearrangement links TRBV29-1 to TRBJ1-1; D unclear. Per the germline V gene, CDR1 is SQVTM and CDR2 is ANQGSEA. V dropped 5 bases and J dropped 2 bases, with 6 bases sitting between them. The CDR3 runs to 11 residues. The CDR3 DNA follows: TGCAGCGTTTACAGCAACACTGAAGCTTTCTTT. Amino acids: CSVYSNTEAFF.

As to this clone: Other DNA sequences within the sample encode an identical CDR3. The CDR3 here is CASSPPGNTEAFF. CDR3 in DNA: TGTGCCAGCTCACCACCCGGCAACACTGAAGCTTTCTTT. V gene TRBV18 combines with J gene TRBJ1-1; unclear D gene. Per germline, CDR1 KGHSH and CDR2 LQKENI. CDR3 size: 13 residues. Trimming removed 0 bases at V and 2 bases at J, with 4 bases between.

This clone was recorded once. The chain carries TRBV27 and TRBJ2-3; possible D gene TRBD1, 6 bases. The germline CDR1 and CDR2 sequences are MNHEY and SMNVEV (reference sequence). Trimming removed 3 bases at V and 6 bases at J, with 19 bases between. The CDR3 contains 16 residues. Written as DNA, the CDR3 is TGTGCCAGCAGTTTCGATCACAGGGAATTGAGGGATACGCAGTATTTT. Translated, it gives CASSFDHRELRDTQYF.

This chain uses TRBV30 with TRBJ2-2, with 7 bases fitting TRBD1. This CDR3 contains 16 residues. Trimming removed 0 bases from V and 5 bases from J; junction bases left unmatched: 9. Germline V gene data show CDR1 as GTSNPN and CDR2 as SVGIG (reference sequence). The CDR3 spells CAWSVQGRGRTGELFF. CDR3 DNA: TGTGCCTGGAGTGTACAAGGAAGGGGGCGAACCGGGGAGCTGTTTTTT.

The chain recombines TRBV29-1 with TRBJ1-4; D gene ambiguous. From germline, CDR1 is SQVTM and CDR2 ANQGSEA. Between the trimmed V and J ends, which lost 6 bases and 1 base, there was a span of 18 bases. This CDR3 is 16 amino acids long. CDR3 coding DNA: TGCAGCGTATCTCCGGGCCTCCGAGGAACTAATGAAAAACTGTTTTTT. It is translated as CSVSPGLRGTNEKLFF.

The chain is built from TRBV30 and TRBJ1-4; D is ambiguous. Germline CDR1 is GTSNPN and CDR2 is SVGIG (reference sequence). V was trimmed by 3 bases and J by 7 bases, leaving 9 bases between them. The CDR3 contains 12 residues. The chain's CDR3 is CAWSPGPEKLFF. Written as DNA, the CDR3 is TGTGCCTGGAGCCCCGGCCCTGAAAAACTGTTTTTT.

V gene TRBV2 combines with J gene TRBJ2-4, with D tentatively TRBD1 (6 bases). V lost 8 bases to trimming and J lost 1 base, with 9 bases between them. CDR1 and CDR2 (germline): SNHLY, FYNNEI. This CDR3 is built from 13 residues. The CDR3 region has the DNA TGTGCCAGCGCACAGGGCGCCAAAAACATTCAGTACTTC. Translation gives CASAQGAKNIQYF.

This chain links TRBV11-3 with TRBJ2-3; D is ambiguous. With 5 bases removed from V and 0 bases from J, the gap between germline ends came to 6 bases. CDR1 is SGHNT and CDR2 is YENEEA in the germline V gene. The CDR3 loop spans 13 amino acids. In DNA form, the CDR3 reads TGTGCCAGCAGCCCACAAAGCACAGATACGCAGTATTTT. Encoded protein: CASSPQSTDTQYF.

Written as DNA, the CDR3 is TGTGCCAGTAGTATCCGGGACAGGCCATATGGCTACACCTTC. Translation gives CASSIRDRPYGYTF. This sequence joins TRBV19 and TRBJ1-2; 8 bases line up with TRBD1. Unmatched junction bases numbered 5, after V lost 3 bases and J lost 5 bases. CDR3 length equals 14 residues. Germline V gene data show CDR1 as LNHDA and CDR2 as SQIVND (reference sequence).

This clone showed up just a few times. The chain carries TRBV5-1 and TRBJ2-4; either TRBD1 or TRBD2 may fit D (5 bases each). From germline, CDR1 is SGHRS and CDR2 YFSETQ. V lost 5 bases and J lost 8, with 17 bases in between. The CDR3 is 14 amino acids. CDR3 in DNA: TGCGCCAGCAGTTCCGGGACGCCCGTGGACATTCAGTACTTC. This encodes CASSSGTPVDIQYF. The full variable domain, with the rest looked up from reference TRBV5-1 and TRBJ2-4, is KAGVTQTPRYLIKTRGQQVTLSCSPISGHRSVSWYQQTPGQGLQFLFEYFSETQRNKGNFPGRFSGRQFSNSRSEMNVSTLELGDSALYLCASSSGTPVDIQYFGAGTRLSVL.

J is TRBJ1-1 and V is TRBV6-5, with 10 positions matching TRBD1. Germline CDR1 MNHEY, CDR2 SVGAGI. The V segment lost 3 bases and the J segment 7 bases; nucleotides outside the gene matches: 5. CDR3 length equals 14 residues. This CDR3 reads CASSYGTGVNEAFF. CDR3 sequence (DNA): TGTGCCAGCAGTTATGGGACAGGGGTCAATGAAGCTTTCTTT.

This clone turned up a few times. This sequence joins TRBV25-1 and TRBJ1-2; D uncertain. The CDR3 loop spans 14 amino acids. From germline, CDR1 is MGHDK and CDR2 SYGVNS. The ends were cut back, 7 bases at V and 4 bases at J, with 16 bases in the middle. The CDR3 DNA reads as TGTGCCAGCACCCCAGAAGAAGGGATCTATGGCTACACCTTC. It codes for CASTPEEGIYGYTF.

In this sample, this clone turned up a few times. The chain uses TRBV7-9 and TRBJ1-5; 9 bases are shared with TRBD1. The germline gives CDR1 SEHNR, CDR2 FQNEAQ (reference sequence). V dropped 6 bases and J dropped 4; count of bases not matched to a gene: 10. The CDR3 is 16 amino acids. CDR3 in amino acids: CASSFSTGGINQPQHF. CDR3 in DNA: TGTGCCAGCAGTTTTTCGACAGGGGGGATTAATCAGCCCCAGCATTTT.

In the case of this clone: Other DNA sequences in this sample translate to the same CDR3. The chain recombines TRBV29-1 with TRBJ1-2; D gene unclear. In germline, CDR1 is SQVTM, CDR2 ANQGSEA. The CDR3 has 11 residues. Between the trimmed V and J ends, which lost 3 bases and 2 bases, there was a span of 4 bases. The CDR3 loop reads CSVEENYGYTF. The CDR3 coding sequence is TGCAGCGTTGAGGAGAACTATGGCTACACCTTC.